The clone carrying this T cell receptor beta chain was picked up a small number of times. Its antigen is currently unknown. The sample, 7.5 to 10 milliliters of peripheral blood, was drawn from each donor. Isolation yielded PBMCs, at least 6 million per sample, in every case. The CDR3 extends over 14 amino acids. Trimming cost V 6 bases and J 2 bases, with 11 bases left between them. Germline V gene sequence: CDR1 DFQATT, CDR2 SNEGSKA (reference sequence). The data belong to a study of blood T cells in healthy people across ages. Study outcomes and limitations: Greater diversity and more naive CD4+ cells were seen in long-lived donors than in aged donors.

Sample-barcoded 5' priming and a J-beta primer mix drove a second PCR of roughly 6 to 12 cycles. Each of the cDNA molecules was tagged by a template-switch adaptor with 12 random nucleotides. TCRdb passed the 5' RACE reads through MiXCR, listing each CDR3 protein once. The sample carries fewer than 900,000 distinct CDR3 sequences, about 37% recorded once. V and J are TRBV20-1 and TRBJ2-6; possible D gene TRBD1, 5 bases. Sequencing input: blood. This TCR was sampled from a man younger than 35 in good health. CDR3: CSASQGAGANVLTF. In DNA, the CDR3 is TGCAGTGCGAGCCAGGGCGCTGGGGCCAACGTCCTGACTTTC.